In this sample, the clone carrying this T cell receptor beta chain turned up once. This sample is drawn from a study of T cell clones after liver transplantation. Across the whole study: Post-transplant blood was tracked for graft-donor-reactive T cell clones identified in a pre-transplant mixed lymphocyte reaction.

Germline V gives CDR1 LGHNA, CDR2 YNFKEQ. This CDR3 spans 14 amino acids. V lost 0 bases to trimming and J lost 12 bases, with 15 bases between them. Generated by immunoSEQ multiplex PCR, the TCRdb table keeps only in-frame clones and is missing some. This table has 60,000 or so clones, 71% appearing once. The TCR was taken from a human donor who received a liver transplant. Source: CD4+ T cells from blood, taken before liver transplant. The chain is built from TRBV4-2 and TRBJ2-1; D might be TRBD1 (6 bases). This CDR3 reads CASSQDIGGERQFF. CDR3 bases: TGTGCCAGCAGCCAAGATATAGGGGGAGAACGGCAGTTCTTC.